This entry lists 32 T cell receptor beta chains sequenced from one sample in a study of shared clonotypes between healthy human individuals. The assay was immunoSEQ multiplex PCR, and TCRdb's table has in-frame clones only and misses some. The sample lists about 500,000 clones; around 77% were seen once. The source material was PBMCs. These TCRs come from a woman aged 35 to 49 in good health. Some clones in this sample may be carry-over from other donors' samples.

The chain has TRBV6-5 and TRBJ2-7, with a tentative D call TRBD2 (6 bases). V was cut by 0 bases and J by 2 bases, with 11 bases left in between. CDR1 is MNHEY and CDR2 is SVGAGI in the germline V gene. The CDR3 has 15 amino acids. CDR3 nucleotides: TGTGCCAGCAGTTACTCAAGCGGGTCCCCCTACGAGCAGTACTTC. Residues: CASSYSSGSPYEQYF.

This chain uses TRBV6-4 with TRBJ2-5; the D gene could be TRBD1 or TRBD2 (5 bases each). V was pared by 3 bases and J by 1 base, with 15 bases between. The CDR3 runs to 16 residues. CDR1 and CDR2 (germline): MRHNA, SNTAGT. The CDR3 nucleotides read TGTGCCAGCAGTGAAAATCCCGGGACCCTCCAAGAGACCCAGTACTTC. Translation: CASSENPGTLQETQYF.

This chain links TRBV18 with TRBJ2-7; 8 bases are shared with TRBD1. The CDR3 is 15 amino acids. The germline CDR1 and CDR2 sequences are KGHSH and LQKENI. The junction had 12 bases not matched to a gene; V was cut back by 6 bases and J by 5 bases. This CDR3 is CASSPDRGVANEQYF. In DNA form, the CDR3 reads TGTGCCAGCTCCCCCGACAGGGGCGTCGCGAACGAGCAGTACTTC.

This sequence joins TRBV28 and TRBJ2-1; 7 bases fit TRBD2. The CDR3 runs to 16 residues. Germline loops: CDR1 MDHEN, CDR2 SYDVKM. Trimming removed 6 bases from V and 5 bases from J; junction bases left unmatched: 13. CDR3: CASRDPAAAGDNEQFF. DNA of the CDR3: TGTGCCAGCAGGGACCCCGCGGCCGCGGGGGACAATGAGCAGTTCTTC.

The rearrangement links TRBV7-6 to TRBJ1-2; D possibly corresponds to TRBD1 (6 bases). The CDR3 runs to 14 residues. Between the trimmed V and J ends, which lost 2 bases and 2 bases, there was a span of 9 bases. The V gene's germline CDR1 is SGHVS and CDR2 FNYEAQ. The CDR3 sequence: CASSLTRGNYGYTF. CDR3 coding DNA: TGTGCCAGCAGCTTAACGAGGGGGAACTATGGCTACACCTTC.

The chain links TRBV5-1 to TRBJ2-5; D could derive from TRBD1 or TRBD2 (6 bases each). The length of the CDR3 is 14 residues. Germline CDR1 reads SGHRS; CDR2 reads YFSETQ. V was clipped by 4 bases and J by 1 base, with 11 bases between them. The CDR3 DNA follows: TGCGCCAGCAGCACACAGGGAGGCCAAGAGACCCAGTACTTC. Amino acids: CASSTQGGQETQYF.

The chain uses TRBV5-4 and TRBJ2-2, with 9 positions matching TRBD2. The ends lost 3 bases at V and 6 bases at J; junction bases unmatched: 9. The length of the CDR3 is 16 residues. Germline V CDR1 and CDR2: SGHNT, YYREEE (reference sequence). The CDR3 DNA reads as TGTGCCAGCAGCTCTCTAGCGGGGAGTTCCCCCGGGGAGCTGTTTTTT. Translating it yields CASSSLAGSSPGELFF.

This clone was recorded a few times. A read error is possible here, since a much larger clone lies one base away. In nucleotides, the CDR3 is TGTGCCAGCAGCTCGTCTAGCGGGAGAATCTACGAGCAGTACTTC. It specifies CASSSSSGRIYEQYF. J is TRBJ2-7 and V is TRBV11-2, with 10 bases matching TRBD2. Germline trimming cut 4 bases from V and 3 bases from J; bases unmatched to any gene: 6. This CDR3 contains 15 residues. Looked up from germline, CDR1 is SGHAT and CDR2 is FQNNGV. The variable domain in full, completed from reference TRBV11-2 and TRBJ2-7, reads EAGVAQSPRYKIIEKRQSVAFWCNPISGHATLYWYQQILGQGPKLLIQFQNNGVVDDSQLPKDRFSAERLKGVDSTLKIQPAKLEDSAVYLCASSSSSGRIYEQYFGPGTRLTVT.

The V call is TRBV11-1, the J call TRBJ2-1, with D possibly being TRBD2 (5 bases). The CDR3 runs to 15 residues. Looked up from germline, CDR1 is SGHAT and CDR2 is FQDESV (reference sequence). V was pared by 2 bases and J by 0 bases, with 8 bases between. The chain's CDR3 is CASSLNGVSYNEQFF. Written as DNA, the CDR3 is TGTGCCAGCAGCTTAAACGGGGTCTCCTACAATGAGCAGTTCTTC. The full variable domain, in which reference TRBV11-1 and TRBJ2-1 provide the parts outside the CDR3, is EAEVAQSPRYKITEKSQAVAFWCDPISGHATLYWYRQILGQGPELLVQFQDESVVDDSQLPKDRFSAERLKGVDSTLKIQPAELGDSAMYLCASSLNGVSYNEQFFGPGTRLTVL.

The CDR3 sequence: CASSPAIRWGTGELFF. DNA for the CDR3: TGTGCCAGCAGTCCAGCGATCCGATGGGGCACCGGGGAGCTGTTTTTT. The V and J genes are TRBV27 and TRBJ2-2; D not resolved. With 5 bases removed from V and 4 bases from J, the gap between germline ends came to 17 bases. The CDR3 covers 16 residues. Per germline, CDR1 MNHEY and CDR2 SMNVEV (reference sequence).

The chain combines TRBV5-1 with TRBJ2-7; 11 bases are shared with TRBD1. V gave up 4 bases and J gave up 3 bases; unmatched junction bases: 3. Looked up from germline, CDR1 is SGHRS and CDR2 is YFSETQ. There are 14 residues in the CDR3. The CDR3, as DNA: TGCGCCAGCAGCCGGGGACAGGGGGACTACGAGCAGTACTTC. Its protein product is CASSRGQGDYEQYF.

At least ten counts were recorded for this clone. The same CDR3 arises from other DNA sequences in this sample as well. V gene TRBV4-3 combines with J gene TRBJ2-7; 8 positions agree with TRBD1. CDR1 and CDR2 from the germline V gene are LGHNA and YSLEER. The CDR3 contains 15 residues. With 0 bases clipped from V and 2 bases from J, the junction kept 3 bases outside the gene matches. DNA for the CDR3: TGCGCCAGCAGCCAAGATCCCAGGGGGCCCTACGAGCAGTACTTC. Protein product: CASSQDPRGPYEQYF.

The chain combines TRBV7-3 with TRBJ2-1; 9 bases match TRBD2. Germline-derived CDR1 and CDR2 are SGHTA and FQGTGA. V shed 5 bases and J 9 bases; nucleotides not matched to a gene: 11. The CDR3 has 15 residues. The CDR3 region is CASSLSTSGEGEQFF. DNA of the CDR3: TGTGCCAGCAGCCTCTCGACTAGCGGAGAGGGTGAGCAGTTCTTC.

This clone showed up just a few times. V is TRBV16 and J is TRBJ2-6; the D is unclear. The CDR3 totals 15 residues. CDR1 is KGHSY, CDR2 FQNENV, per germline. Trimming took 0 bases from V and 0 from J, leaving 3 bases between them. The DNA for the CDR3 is TGTGCCAGCAGCCAATCTAACTCTGGGGCCAACGTCCTGACTTTC. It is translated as CASSQSNSGANVLTF.

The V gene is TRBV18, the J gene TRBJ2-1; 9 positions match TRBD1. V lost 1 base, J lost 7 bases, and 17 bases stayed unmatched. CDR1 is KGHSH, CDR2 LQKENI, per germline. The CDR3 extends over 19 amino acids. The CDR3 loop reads CASSPRGTGLPQSGNEQFF. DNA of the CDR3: TGTGCCAGCTCACCACGCGGGACAGGGCTCCCCCAAAGCGGGAATGAGCAGTTCTTC.

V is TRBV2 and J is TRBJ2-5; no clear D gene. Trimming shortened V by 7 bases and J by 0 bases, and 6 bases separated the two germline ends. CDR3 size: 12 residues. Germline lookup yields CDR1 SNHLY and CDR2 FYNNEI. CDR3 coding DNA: TGTGCCAGCATGGCAGACCAAGAGACCCAGTACTTC. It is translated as CASMADQETQYF.

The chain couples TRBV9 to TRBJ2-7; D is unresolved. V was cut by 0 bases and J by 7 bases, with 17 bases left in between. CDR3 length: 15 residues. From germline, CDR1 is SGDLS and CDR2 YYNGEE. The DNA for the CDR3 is TGTGCCAGCAGCGTAGCTCGGGCCGGCTTGGGGGAGCAGTACTTC. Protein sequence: CASSVARAGLGEQYF.

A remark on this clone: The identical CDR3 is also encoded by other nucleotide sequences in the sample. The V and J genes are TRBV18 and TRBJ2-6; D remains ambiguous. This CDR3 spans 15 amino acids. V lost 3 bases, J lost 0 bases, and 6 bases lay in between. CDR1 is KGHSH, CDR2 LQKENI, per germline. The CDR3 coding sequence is TGTGCCAGCTCACCCGTGGTCTCTGGGGCCAACGTCCTGACTTTC. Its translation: CASSPVVSGANVLTF.

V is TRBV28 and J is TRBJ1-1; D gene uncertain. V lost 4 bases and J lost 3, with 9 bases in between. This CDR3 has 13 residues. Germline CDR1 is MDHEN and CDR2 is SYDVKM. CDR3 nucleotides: TGTGCCAGCAGTTCATGGCGTGACACTGAAGCTTTCTTT. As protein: CASSSWRDTEAFF.

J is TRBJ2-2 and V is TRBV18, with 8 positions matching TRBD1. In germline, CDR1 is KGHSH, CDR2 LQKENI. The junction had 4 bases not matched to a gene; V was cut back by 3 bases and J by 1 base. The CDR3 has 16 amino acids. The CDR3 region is CASSPIGTGNTGELFF. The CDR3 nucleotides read TGTGCCAGCTCACCGATTGGGACAGGGAACACCGGGGAGCTGTTTTTT.

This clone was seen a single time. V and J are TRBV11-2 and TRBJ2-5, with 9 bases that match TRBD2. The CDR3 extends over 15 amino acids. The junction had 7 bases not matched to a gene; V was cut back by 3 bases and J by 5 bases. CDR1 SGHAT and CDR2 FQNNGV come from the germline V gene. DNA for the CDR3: TGTGCCAGCAGCTTCATGGCGGGAGGGCAGGAGACCCAGTACTTC. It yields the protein CASSFMAGGQETQYF.

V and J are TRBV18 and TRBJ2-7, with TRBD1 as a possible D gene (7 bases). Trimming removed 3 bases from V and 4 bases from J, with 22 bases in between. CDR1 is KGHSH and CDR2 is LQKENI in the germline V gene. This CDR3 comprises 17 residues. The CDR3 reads CASSPSFGGTVGYEQYF. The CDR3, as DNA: TGTGCCAGCTCACCGAGTTTCGGCGGGACAGTTGGGTACGAGCAGTACTTC.

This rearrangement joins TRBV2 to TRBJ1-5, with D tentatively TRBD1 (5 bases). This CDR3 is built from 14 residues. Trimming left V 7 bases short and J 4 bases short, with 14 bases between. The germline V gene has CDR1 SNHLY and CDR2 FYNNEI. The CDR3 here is CASTRDQGNQPQHF. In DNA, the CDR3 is TGTGCCAGCACTCGGGACCAGGGAAATCAGCCCCAGCATTTT.

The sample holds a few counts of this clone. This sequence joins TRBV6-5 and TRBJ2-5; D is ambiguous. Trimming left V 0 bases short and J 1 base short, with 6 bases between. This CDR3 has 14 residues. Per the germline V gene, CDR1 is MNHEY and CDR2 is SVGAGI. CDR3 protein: CASSYSWGQETQYF. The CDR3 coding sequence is TGTGCCAGCAGTTACTCATGGGGCCAAGAGACCCAGTACTTC.

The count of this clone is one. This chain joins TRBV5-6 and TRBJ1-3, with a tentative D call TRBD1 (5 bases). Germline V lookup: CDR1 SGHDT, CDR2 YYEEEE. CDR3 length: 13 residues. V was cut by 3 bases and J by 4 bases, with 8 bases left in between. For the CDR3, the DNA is TGTGCCAGCAGCTCGACAGTGGGAAACACCATATATTTT. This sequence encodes CASSSTVGNTIYF.

The CDR3 coding sequence is TGCGCCAGCAACCCTGGGACCGCACCAACTAATGAAAAACTGTTTTTT. The encoded protein is CASNPGTAPTNEKLFF. The J gene is TRBJ1-4, the V gene TRBV5-1; a weak D match, TRBD1 (5 bases). With 6 bases removed from V and 0 bases from J, the gap between germline ends came to 15 bases. This CDR3 has 16 amino acids. Germline CDR1 reads SGHRS; CDR2 reads YFSETQ.

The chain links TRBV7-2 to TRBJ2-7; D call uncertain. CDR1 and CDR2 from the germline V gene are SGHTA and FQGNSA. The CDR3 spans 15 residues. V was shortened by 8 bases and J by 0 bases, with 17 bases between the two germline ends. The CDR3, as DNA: TGTGCCAGCCAAACGGCGACCGGGCTCTCCTACGAGCAGTACTTC. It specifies CASQTATGLSYEQYF.

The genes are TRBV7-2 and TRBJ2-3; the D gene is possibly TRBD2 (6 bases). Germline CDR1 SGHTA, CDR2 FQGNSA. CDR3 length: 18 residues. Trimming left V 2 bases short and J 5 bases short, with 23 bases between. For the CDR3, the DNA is TGTGCCAGCAGCTTATGGGTCGGGACTTTAACGCCACGAGATACGCAGTATTTT. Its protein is CASSLWVGTLTPRDTQYF.

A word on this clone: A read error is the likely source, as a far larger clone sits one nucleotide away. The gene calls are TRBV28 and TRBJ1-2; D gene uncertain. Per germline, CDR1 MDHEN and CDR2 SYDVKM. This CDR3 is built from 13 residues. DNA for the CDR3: TGTGCCAACAGTTTGACGGCTATAGATGGCTACACCTTC. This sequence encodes CANSLTAIDGYTF.

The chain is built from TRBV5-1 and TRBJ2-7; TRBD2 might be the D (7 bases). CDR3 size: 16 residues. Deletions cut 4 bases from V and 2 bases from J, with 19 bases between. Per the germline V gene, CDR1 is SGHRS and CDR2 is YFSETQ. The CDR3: CASSRPGGRDTYEQYF. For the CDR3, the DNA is TGCGCCAGCAGCAGGCCGGGGGGCCGAGATACCTACGAGCAGTACTTC.

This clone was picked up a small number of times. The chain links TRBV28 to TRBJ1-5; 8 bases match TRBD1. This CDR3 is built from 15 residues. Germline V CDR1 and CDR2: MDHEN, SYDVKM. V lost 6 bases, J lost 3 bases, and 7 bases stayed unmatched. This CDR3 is CASSLPGQANQPQHF. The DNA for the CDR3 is TGTGCCAGCAGCCTCCCGGGACAGGCCAATCAGCCCCAGCATTTT.

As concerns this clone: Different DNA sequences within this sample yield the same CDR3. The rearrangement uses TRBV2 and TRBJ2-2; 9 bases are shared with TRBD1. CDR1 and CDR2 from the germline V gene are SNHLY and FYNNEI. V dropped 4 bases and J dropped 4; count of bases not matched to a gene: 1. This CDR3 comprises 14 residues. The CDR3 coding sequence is TGTGCCAGCAGTGCGGACAGGGGCACCGGGGAGCTGTTTTTT. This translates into CASSADRGTGELFF.